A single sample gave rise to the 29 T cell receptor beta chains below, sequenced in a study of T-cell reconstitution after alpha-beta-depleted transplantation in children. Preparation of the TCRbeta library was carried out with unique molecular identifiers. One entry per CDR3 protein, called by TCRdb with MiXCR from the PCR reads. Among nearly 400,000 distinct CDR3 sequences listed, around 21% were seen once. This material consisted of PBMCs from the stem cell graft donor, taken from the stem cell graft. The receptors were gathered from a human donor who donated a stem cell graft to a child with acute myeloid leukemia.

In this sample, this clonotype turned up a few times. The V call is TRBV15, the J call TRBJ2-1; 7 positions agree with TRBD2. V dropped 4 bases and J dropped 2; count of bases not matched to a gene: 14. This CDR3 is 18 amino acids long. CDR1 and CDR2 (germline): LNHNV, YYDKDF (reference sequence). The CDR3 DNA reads TGTGCCACCAGCAAAGGCCCGGGTGCGGGAGCGGCCTACAATGAGCAGTTCTTC. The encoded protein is CATSKGPGAGAAYNEQFF.

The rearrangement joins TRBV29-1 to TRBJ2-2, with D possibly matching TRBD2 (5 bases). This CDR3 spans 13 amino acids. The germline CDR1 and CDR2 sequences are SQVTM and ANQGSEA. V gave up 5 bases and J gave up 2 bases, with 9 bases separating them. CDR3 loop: CSVRPGNTGELFF. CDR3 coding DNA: TGCAGCGTTCGCCCGGGAAACACCGGGGAGCTGTTTTTT.

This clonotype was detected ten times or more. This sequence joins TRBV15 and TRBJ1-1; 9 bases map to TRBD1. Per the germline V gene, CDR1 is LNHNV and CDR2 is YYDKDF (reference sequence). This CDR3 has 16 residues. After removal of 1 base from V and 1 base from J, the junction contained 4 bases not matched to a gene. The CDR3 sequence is CATSRAGQGPNTEAFF. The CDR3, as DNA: TGTGCCACCAGCAGAGCGGGACAGGGCCCGAACACTGAAGCTTTCTTT.

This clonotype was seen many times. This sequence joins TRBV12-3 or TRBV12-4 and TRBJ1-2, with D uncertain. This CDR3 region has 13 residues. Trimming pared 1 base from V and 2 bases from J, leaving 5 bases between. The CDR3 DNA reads TGTGCCAGCAGTTTAGGGCAGAACTATGGCTACACCTTC. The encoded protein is CASSLGQNYGYTF.

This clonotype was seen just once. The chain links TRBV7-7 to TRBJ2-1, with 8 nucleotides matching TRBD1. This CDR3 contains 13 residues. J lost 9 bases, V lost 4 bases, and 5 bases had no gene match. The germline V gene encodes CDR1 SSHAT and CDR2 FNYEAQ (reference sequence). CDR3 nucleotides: TGTGCCAGCAGCTCTGACAGGGGAGGTGAGCAGTTCTTC. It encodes CASSSDRGGEQFF.

CDR3 bases: TGTGCCAGCAGTGGACTAGCGGGATTAGGTGGCTACGAGCAGTACTTC. It yields the protein CASSGLAGLGGYEQYF. This sequence joins TRBV27 and TRBJ2-7; 12 nucleotides line up with TRBD2. With V trimmed by 5 bases and J by 3 bases, 8 bases remained unmatched. The CDR3 runs 16 residues. Germline values: CDR1 MNHEY, CDR2 SMNVEV (reference sequence).

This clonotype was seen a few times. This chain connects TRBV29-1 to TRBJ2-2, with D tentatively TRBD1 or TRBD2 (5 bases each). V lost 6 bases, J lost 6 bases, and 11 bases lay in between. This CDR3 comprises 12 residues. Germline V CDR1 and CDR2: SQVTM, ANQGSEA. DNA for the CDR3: TGCAGCGTGGGGGTGAGCTCCGGGGAGCTGTTTTTT. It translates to CSVGVSSGELFF.

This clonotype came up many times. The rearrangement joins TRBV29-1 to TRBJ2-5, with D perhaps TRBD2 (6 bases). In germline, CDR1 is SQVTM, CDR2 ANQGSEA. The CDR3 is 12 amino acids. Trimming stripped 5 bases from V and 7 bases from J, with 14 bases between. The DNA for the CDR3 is TGCAGCGTTCTGGGCGGGGAGCGGACCCAGTACTTC. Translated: CSVLGGERTQYF.

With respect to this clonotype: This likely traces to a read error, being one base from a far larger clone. The CDR3 loop reads CASSLLAGEYNEQFF. The CDR3 region has the DNA TGTGCCAGCAGTTTACTAGCGGGAGAGTACAATGAGCAGTTCTTC. The chain is built from TRBV6-5 and TRBJ2-1, with 11 bases fitting TRBD2. Germline CDR1 MNHEY, CDR2 SVGAGI. After removal of 4 bases from V and 4 bases from J, the junction contained 3 bases not matched to a gene. The CDR3 has 15 residues.

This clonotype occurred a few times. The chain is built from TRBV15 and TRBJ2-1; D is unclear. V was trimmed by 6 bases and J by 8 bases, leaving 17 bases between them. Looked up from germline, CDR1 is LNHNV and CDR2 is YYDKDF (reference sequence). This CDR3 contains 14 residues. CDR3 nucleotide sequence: TGTGCCACCAGAGAAAGGGCAGGTAGTGATGAGCAGTTCTTC. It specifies CATRERAGSDEQFF.

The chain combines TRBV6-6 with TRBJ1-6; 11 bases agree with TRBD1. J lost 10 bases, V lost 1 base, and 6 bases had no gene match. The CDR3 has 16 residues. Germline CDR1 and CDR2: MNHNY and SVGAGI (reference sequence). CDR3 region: CASSYFPGTGGSPLHF. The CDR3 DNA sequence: TGTGCCAGCAGTTACTTTCCCGGGACAGGGGGATCACCCCTCCACTTT.

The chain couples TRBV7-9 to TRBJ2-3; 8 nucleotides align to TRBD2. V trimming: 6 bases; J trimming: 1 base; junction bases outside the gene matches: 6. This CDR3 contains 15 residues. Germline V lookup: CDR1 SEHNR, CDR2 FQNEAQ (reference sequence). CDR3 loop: CASRRTGGGTDTQYF. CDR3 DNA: TGTGCCAGCAGGCGTACGGGAGGGGGCACAGATACGCAGTATTTT.

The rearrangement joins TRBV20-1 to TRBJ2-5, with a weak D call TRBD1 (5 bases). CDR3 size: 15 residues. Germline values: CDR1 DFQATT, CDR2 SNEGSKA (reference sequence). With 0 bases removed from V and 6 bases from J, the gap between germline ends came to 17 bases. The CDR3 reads CSARDQHQGIKTQYF. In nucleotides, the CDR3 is TGCAGTGCTAGAGATCAGCATCAGGGTATTAAGACCCAGTACTTC.

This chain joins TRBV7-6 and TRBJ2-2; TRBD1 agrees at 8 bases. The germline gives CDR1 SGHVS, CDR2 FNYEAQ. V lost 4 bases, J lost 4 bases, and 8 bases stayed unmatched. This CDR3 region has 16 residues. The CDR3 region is CASSSPGTGPTGELFF. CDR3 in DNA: TGTGCCAGCAGCTCCCCCGGGACAGGTCCCACCGGGGAGCTGTTTTTT.

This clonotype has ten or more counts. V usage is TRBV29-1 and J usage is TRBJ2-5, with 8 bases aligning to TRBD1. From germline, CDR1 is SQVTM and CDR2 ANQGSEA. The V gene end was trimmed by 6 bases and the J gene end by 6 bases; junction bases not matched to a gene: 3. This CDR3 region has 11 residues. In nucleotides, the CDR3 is TGCAGCGTAGGACAGGGCAAGACCCAGTACTTC. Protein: CSVGQGKTQYF.

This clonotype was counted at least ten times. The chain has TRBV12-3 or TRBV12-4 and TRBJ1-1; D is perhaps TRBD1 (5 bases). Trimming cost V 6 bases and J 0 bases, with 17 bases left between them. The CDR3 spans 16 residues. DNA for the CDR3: TGTGCCAGCAGCCGAACTTTGGGACTGCTGAACACTGAAGCTTTCTTT. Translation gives CASSRTLGLLNTEAFF.

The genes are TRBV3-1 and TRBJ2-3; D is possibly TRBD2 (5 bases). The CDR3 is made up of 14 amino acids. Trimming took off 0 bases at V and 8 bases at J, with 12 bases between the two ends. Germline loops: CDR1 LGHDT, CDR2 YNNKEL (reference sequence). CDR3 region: CASSQDLNGGTQYF. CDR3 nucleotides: TGTGCCAGCAGCCAAGATCTTAATGGAGGTACGCAGTATTTT.

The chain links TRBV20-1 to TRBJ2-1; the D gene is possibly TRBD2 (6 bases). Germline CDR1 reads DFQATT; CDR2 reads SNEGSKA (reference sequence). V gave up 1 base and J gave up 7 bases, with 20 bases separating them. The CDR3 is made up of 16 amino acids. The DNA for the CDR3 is TGCAGTGCTAGAGGTCACGGGAGAGGTGGGTTGAATGAGCAGTTCTTC. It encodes CSARGHGRGGLNEQFF.

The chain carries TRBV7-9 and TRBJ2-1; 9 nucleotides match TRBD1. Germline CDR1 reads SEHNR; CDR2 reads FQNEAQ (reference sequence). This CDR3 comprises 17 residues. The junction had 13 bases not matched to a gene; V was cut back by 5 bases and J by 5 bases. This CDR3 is CASSPGRTTGGNNEQFF. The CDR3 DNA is TGTGCCAGCAGCCCGGGGAGAACGACAGGGGGAAACAATGAGCAGTTCTTC.

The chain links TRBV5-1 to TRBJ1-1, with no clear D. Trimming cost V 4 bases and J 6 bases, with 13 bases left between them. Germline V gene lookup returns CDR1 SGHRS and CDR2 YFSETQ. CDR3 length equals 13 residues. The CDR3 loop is CASSHSDRSEAFF. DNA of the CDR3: TGCGCCAGCAGCCATTCGGACCGCTCTGAAGCTTTCTTT.

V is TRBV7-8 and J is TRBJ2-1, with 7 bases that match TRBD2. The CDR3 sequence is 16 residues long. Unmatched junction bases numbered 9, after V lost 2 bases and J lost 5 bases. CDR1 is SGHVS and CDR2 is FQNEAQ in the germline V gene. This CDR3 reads CASSLRRGRADNEQFF. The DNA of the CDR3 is TGTGCCAGCAGCTTAAGGCGAGGGAGGGCTGACAATGAGCAGTTCTTC.

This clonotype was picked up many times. CDR3 amino acids: CSAGQADYEQYF. The CDR3 bases are TGCAGTGCGGGACAGGCTGACTACGAGCAGTACTTC. V is TRBV20-1 and J is TRBJ2-7, with 8 bases identical to TRBD1. The CDR3 is 12 residues long. V lost 6 bases, J lost 3 bases, and 4 bases stayed unmatched. From germline, CDR1 is DFQATT and CDR2 SNEGSKA (reference sequence).

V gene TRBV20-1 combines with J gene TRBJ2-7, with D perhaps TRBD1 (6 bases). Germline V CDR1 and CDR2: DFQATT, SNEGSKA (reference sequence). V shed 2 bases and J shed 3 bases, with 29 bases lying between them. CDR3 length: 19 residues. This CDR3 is CSARRTRDISLGWSYEQYF. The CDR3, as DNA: TGCAGTGCTAGACGGACTCGGGACATATCTTTGGGGTGGAGCTACGAGCAGTACTTC.

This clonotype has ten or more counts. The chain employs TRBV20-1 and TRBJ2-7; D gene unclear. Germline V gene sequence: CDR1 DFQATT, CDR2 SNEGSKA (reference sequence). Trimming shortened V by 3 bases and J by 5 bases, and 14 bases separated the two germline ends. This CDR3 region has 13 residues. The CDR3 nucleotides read TGCAGTGCTAGGAAGGTCGGTATCAACGAGCAGTACTTC. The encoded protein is CSARKVGINEQYF.

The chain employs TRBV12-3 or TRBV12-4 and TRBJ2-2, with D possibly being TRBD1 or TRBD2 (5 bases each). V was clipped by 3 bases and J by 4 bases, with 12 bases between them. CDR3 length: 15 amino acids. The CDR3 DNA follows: TGTGCCAGCAGTTTTCCCGGGACGGTCACCGGGGAGCTGTTTTTT. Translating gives CASSFPGTVTGELFF.

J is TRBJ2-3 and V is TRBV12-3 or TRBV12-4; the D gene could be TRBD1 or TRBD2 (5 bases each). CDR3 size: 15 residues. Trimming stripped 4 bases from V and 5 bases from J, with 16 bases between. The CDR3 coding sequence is TGTGCCAGCAGTTCCCGGGGCACCCTCGGAGATACGCAGTATTTT. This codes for CASSSRGTLGDTQYF.

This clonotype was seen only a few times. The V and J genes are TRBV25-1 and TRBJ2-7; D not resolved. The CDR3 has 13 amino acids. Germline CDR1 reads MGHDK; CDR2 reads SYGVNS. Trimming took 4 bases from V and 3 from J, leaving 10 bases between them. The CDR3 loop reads CASSAYDGYEQYF. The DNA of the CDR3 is TGTGCCAGCAGTGCGTATGACGGCTACGAGCAGTACTTC.

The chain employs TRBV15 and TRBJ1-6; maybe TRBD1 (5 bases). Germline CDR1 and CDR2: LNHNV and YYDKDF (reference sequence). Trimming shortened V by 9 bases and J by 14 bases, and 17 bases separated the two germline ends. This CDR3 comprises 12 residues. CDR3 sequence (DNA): TGTGCCACTGGGGGTGCAATCCGATCCCTCCACTTT. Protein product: CATGGAIRSLHF.

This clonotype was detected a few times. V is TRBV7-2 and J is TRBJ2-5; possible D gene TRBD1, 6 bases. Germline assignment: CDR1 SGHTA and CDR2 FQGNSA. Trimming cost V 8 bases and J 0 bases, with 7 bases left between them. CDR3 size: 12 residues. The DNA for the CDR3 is TGTGCCAGCCGACAGGACCAAGAGACCCAGTACTTC. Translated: CASRQDQETQYF.